This TCR beta chain was retrieved from a study of technical replicates of blood from several donors. The V and J ends lost 1 base and 7 bases respectively, with 16 bases between them. The V gene's germline CDR1 is MGHRA and CDR2 YSYEKL. This CDR3 has 15 amino acids. The assay was immunoSEQ multiplex PCR, and TCRdb's table has in-frame clones only and misses some. The sample includes tens of thousands of clones, about nine tenths of them seen just once. The sample comprised T cells isolated from PBMCs. The TCR comes from a human donor in good health. The chain combines TRBV4-1 with TRBJ2-5; D might be TRBD1 (6 bases). CDR3 sequence (DNA): TGCGCCAGCAGCCAAGGGCCAGGGGCGTTTGGGACCCAGTACTTC. It codes for CASSQGPGAFGTQYF.